These 12 T cell receptor beta chains share one sample of origin, sequenced in a study of T cell responses to AZD1222 COVID-19 vaccine. Clones were read by immunoSEQ multiplex PCR, and TCRdb kept only the in-frame ones, dropping some. The table records about 170,000 clones, around nine tenths of them present only once. Here the sequenced sample was peripheral blood, taken on day 0 of AZD1222 vaccination. These receptors were obtained from an adult in good health.

V is TRBV5-1 and J is TRBJ2-3; 15 nucleotides match TRBD2. Germline V gene sequence: CDR1 SGHRS, CDR2 YFSETQ. There are 18 residues in the CDR3. Trimming removed 2 bases from V and 4 bases from J; junction bases left unmatched: 8. The CDR3 DNA sequence: TGCGCCAGCAGCTTACCCGGGACTAGCGGGGGGTGGTCAGATACGCAGTATTTT. Translated: CASSLPGTSGGWSDTQYF.

The rearrangement links TRBV11-2 to TRBJ1-5; D unresolved. Germline-derived CDR1 and CDR2 are SGHAT and FQNNGV. The germline V and J ends were trimmed by 5 bases and 7 bases, with 15 bases remaining between them. The CDR3 runs 14 residues. CDR3 in amino acids: CASSRASGGQPQHF. The CDR3 bases are TGTGCCAGCAGCCGAGCCAGCGGTGGCCAGCCCCAGCATTTT.

In its sample, this clone was seen a few times. The V and J genes are TRBV7-2 and TRBJ2-7; 7 bases map to TRBD2. This CDR3 is built from 18 residues. From germline, CDR1 is SGHTA and CDR2 FQGNSA. The ends lost 3 bases at V and 2 bases at J; junction bases unmatched: 16. Here the CDR3 reads CASSFRPPTSRLAYEQYF. The DNA for the CDR3 is TGTGCCAGCAGCTTTAGGCCCCCGACTAGCAGGCTCGCCTACGAGCAGTACTTC.

This clone has a single count. The V gene is TRBV9, the J gene TRBJ1-4; tentative D call: TRBD1 (6 bases). CDR1 and CDR2 (germline): SGDLS, YYNGEE. The V gene lost 0 bases and the J gene lost 6 bases, with 21 bases spanning the gap. This CDR3 has 18 amino acids. The CDR3 DNA sequence: TGTGCCAGCAGCGTAGACCAAGGGGGAGGGAGAGGGTATGAAAAACTGTTTTTT. Protein: CASSVDQGGGRGYEKLFF.

This chain uses TRBV7-9 with TRBJ1-1; tentatively, D is TRBD1 (5 bases). Trimming removed 1 base from V and 8 bases from J, with 8 bases in between. The length of the CDR3 is 12 residues. Germline V gene lookup returns CDR1 SEHNR and CDR2 FQNEAQ (reference sequence). The CDR3 spells CASSLVPGEAFF. The CDR3 DNA sequence: TGTGCCAGCAGCTTAGTACCAGGGGAAGCTTTCTTT.

To note about this clone: Other DNA sequences in this specimen translate into the identical CDR3. This chain uses TRBV14 with TRBJ2-7; D is perhaps TRBD2 (6 bases). This CDR3 has 13 residues. V was trimmed by 1 base and J by 2 bases, leaving 6 bases between them. CDR1 and CDR2 from the germline V gene are SGHDN and FVKESK. CDR3 coding DNA: TGTGCCAGCAGCCAAGGACTAGCCTACGAGCAGTACTTC. Translation: CASSQGLAYEQYF.

The rearrangement uses TRBV19 and TRBJ2-2; D is perhaps TRBD1 (5 bases). There are 12 residues in the CDR3. Trimming removed 7 bases at V and 8 bases at J, with 11 bases between. CDR1 LNHDA and CDR2 SQIVND come from the germline V gene (reference sequence). As DNA, the CDR3 is TGTGCCAGTAACTCAGGGTGGGGGGAGCTGTTTTTT. It encodes CASNSGWGELFF.

This clone was recorded a few times. The chain couples TRBV27 to TRBJ2-7; unclear D gene. The CDR3 consists of 15 residues. Germline values: CDR1 MNHEY, CDR2 SMNVEV (reference sequence). Trimming left V 5 bases short and J 7 bases short, with 21 bases between. CDR3 nucleotides: TGTGCCAGCAGTCCAAACCCTGGGCGGACGAGGGAGCAGTACTTC. This gives the protein CASSPNPGRTREQYF.

The chain carries TRBV4-3 and TRBJ2-2, with 7 bases aligning to TRBD1. CDR3 length: 15 residues. The V gene end was trimmed by 5 bases and the J gene end by 9 bases; junction bases not matched to a gene: 12. In germline, CDR1 is LGHNA, CDR2 YSLEER. CDR3 region: CASSYKTGQGWELFF. The CDR3 DNA reads as TGCGCCAGCAGCTACAAGACAGGGCAGGGTTGGGAGCTGTTTTTT.

V and J are TRBV2 and TRBJ2-1; the D gene is possibly TRBD2 (7 bases). The CDR3 is 13 amino acids. The V and J ends lost 6 bases and 6 bases respectively, with 12 bases between them. CDR1 is SNHLY, CDR2 FYNNEI, per germline. The CDR3 DNA follows: TGTGCCAGCAGGACGGGGGGCACCAATGAGCAGTTCTTC. This gives the protein CASRTGGTNEQFF.

This clone was seen a single time. This sequence joins TRBV7-3 and TRBJ2-2; tentative D call: TRBD2 (6 bases). Germline values: CDR1 SGHTA, CDR2 FQGTGA. V shed 2 bases and J shed 3 bases, with 10 bases lying between them. This CDR3 spans 15 amino acids. CDR3 region: CASSLGGGYTGELFF. The DNA of the CDR3 is TGTGCCAGCAGCTTAGGTGGGGGGTACACCGGGGAGCTGTTTTTT.

The J gene is TRBJ2-7, the V gene TRBV2, with 11 nucleotides matching TRBD2. Per the germline V gene, CDR1 is SNHLY and CDR2 is FYNNEI. The J segment lost 5 bases and the V segment lost 5 bases, leaving 11 bases of the junction unmatched. The CDR3 extends over 16 amino acids. The CDR3 DNA follows: TGTGCCAGCAGTACTCTTGGGGCTAGCGGGAGGAACGAGCAGTACTTC. Translating gives CASSTLGASGRNEQYF. The complete variable domain, with remaining parts taken from reference TRBV2 and TRBJ2-7, reads EPEVTQTPSHQVTQMGQEVILRCVPISNHLYFYWYRQILGQKVEFLVSFYNNEISEKSEIFDDQFSVERPDGSNFTLKIRSTKLEDSAMYFCASSTLGASGRNEQYFGPGTRLTVT.